The 21 T cell receptor beta chains given below trace back to one sample, sequenced in a study of cytomegalovirus exposure and HLA in healthy donors. The PCR ran on 60 Vbeta and 13 Jbeta primers. Some clones are missing from TCRdb's copy, which holds only in-frame ones; the method was immunoSEQ multiplex PCR. The repertoire holds about 82,000 clones, with roughly 80% as singletons. Source material: PBMCs. The receptors originated from a human donor in good health.

V gene TRBV20-1 combines with J gene TRBJ2-7; perhaps TRBD1 as D (6 bases). Between the trimmed V and J ends, which lost 2 bases and 6 bases, there was a span of 8 bases. The CDR3 is made up of 11 amino acids. The germline V gene encodes CDR1 DFQATT and CDR2 SNEGSKA (reference sequence). The CDR3 DNA is TGCAGTGCTAGACAGGGGCGCGAGCAGTACTTC. Translation: CSARQGREQYF.

This clone was seen only a few times. The genes are TRBV2 and TRBJ2-7; 9 bases are shared with TRBD2. Germline CDR1 and CDR2: SNHLY and FYNNEI. The V gene end was trimmed by 6 bases and the J gene end by 7 bases; junction bases not matched to a gene: 16. The CDR3 is 16 amino acids. The CDR3 loop reads CASSMTTGAGGGEQYF. The DNA of the CDR3 is TGTGCCAGCAGCATGACCACTGGAGCGGGGGGTGGAGAGCAGTACTTC. The whole variable domain, filled in from reference TRBV2 and TRBJ2-7, reads EPEVTQTPSHQVTQMGQEVILRCVPISNHLYFYWYRQILGQKVEFLVSFYNNEISEKSEIFDDQFSVERPDGSNFTLKIRSTKLEDSAMYFCASSMTTGAGGGEQYFGPGTRLTVT.

The gene calls are TRBV7-9 and TRBJ1-1; no clear D. The CDR3 loop spans 14 amino acids. Trimming shortened V by 4 bases and J by 0 bases, and 9 bases separated the two germline ends. CDR1 is SEHNR and CDR2 is FQNEAQ in the germline V gene (reference sequence). The CDR3 DNA follows: TGTGCCAGCAGCTCGCAGTCCATGAACACTGAAGCTTTCTTT. This sequence encodes CASSSQSMNTEAFF.

The chain links TRBV5-1 to TRBJ2-2; D gene ambiguous. The CDR3 contains 16 residues. From germline, CDR1 is SGHRS and CDR2 YFSETQ. The V end lost 0 bases, the J end lost 4 bases, and 13 bases lay between the germline ends. CDR3 sequence: CASSLAPEEVTGELFF. The CDR3, as DNA: TGCGCCAGCAGCTTGGCCCCGGAAGAGGTCACCGGGGAGCTGTTTTTT.

J is TRBJ1-2 and V is TRBV14; 8 bases map to TRBD1. V lost 0 bases and J lost 10; bases outside the gene matches: 10. CDR3 length: 15 amino acids. CDR1 is SGHDN and CDR2 is FVKESK in the germline V gene. CDR3 sequence (DNA): TGTGCCAGCAGCCAAGATTCAGGGGGCCTGCGAGACTACACCTTC. It codes for CASSQDSGGLRDYTF.

The V and J genes are TRBV6-5 and TRBJ1-5; TRBD1 agrees at 7 bases. Trimming at V came to 5 bases and at J to 4 bases, leaving 5 bases not matched to a gene. Germline V gene lookup returns CDR1 MNHEY and CDR2 SVGAGI. The CDR3 loop spans 14 amino acids. CDR3 sequence: CASSPDRENQPQHF. CDR3 nucleotide sequence: TGTGCCAGCAGTCCCGACAGGGAAAATCAGCCCCAGCATTTT.

V gene TRBV29-1 combines with J gene TRBJ2-2; D uncertain. The CDR3 runs 12 residues. Germline V gives CDR1 SQVTM, CDR2 ANQGSEA. Trimming left V 6 bases short and J 1 base short, with 6 bases between. CDR3 residues: CSVDLNTGELFF. The CDR3 nucleotides read TGCAGCGTCGACTTGAACACCGGGGAGCTGTTTTTT.

The V call is TRBV5-1, the J call TRBJ1-2, with D maybe TRBD1 (5 bases). CDR3 length equals 13 residues. Germline V CDR1 and CDR2: SGHRS, YFSETQ. Trimming removed 0 bases at V and 3 bases at J, with 6 bases between. In DNA, the CDR3 is TGCGCCAGCAGCTTGGCCAGGGACTATGGCTACACCTTC. This codes for CASSLARDYGYTF. The full variable domain, completed using reference TRBV5-1 and TRBJ1-2, is KAGVTQTPRYLIKTRGQQVTLSCSPISGHRSVSWYQQTPGQGLQFLFEYFSETQRNKGNFPGRFSGRQFSNSRSEMNVSTLELGDSALYLCASSLARDYGYTFGSGTRLTVV.

This clone was seen just once. This chain links TRBV5-1 with TRBJ2-5; 7 bases map to TRBD1. Germline V CDR1 and CDR2: SGHRS, YFSETQ. Unmatched junction bases numbered 5, after V lost 4 bases and J lost 2 bases. The CDR3 is made up of 14 amino acids. Here the CDR3 DNA reads TGCGCCAGCAGCCCGGGGACAGAGCAAGAGACCCAGTACTTC. This encodes CASSPGTEQETQYF.

The chain recombines TRBV6-5 with TRBJ1-1, with D tentatively TRBD1 (6 bases). This CDR3 has 14 amino acids. The V and J ends lost 3 bases and 3 bases respectively, with 11 bases between them. CDR1 and CDR2 from the germline V gene are MNHEY and SVGAGI. As DNA, the CDR3 is TGTGCCAGCAGTTATGCAGGGGCACACACTGAAGCTTTCTTT. Protein: CASSYAGAHTEAFF.

The chain is built from TRBV4-1 and TRBJ2-7; maybe TRBD1 (6 bases). The V end lost 0 bases, the J end lost 2 bases, and 14 bases lay between the germline ends. Germline V lookup: CDR1 MGHRA, CDR2 YSYEKL. The CDR3 consists of 16 residues. Here the CDR3 DNA reads TGCGCCAGCAGCCAAGAACGGCGAGGGGGAGCCTACGAGCAGTACTTC. Encoded protein: CASSQERRGGAYEQYF.

The chain joins TRBV10-3 to TRBJ2-7, with D maybe TRBD1 (6 bases). The germline CDR1 and CDR2 sequences are ENHRY and SYGVKD. Trimming stripped 6 bases from V and 0 bases from J, with 18 bases between. The CDR3 extends over 16 amino acids. CDR3 amino acids: CAISPSTGHTSYEQYF. The CDR3 DNA reads TGTGCCATCAGCCCGAGTACGGGACACACCTCCTACGAGCAGTACTTC.

The V call is TRBV27, the J call TRBJ1-1, with 7 nucleotides matching TRBD1. With V trimmed by 2 bases and J by 4 bases, 16 bases remained unmatched. Germline V lookup: CDR1 MNHEY, CDR2 SMNVEV (reference sequence). The CDR3 totals 18 residues. The CDR3 DNA sequence: TGTGCCAGCAGTTTAACAGGGGTATCGGGGGGGCCCGGCACTGAAGCTTTCTTT. This gives the protein CASSLTGVSGGPGTEAFF.

The chain employs TRBV5-1 and TRBJ2-2; 7 bases are shared with TRBD1. CDR3 length equals 14 residues. From germline, CDR1 is SGHRS and CDR2 YFSETQ. The V segment lost 4 bases and the J segment 6 bases; nucleotides outside the gene matches: 6. CDR3 in amino acids: CASSPIQGAGELFF. In DNA form, the CDR3 reads TGCGCCAGCAGCCCTATCCAGGGGGCCGGGGAGCTGTTTTTT.

The J gene is TRBJ2-7, the V gene TRBV11-2; the D gene is possibly TRBD1 (5 bases). CDR1 and CDR2 from the germline V gene are SGHAT and FQNNGV. The CDR3 covers 12 residues. With 0 bases removed from V and 10 bases from J, the gap between germline ends came to 10 bases. The CDR3 DNA reads as TGTGCCAGCAGCTTAGACCAGGGCGGTCAGTACTTC. Its protein is CASSLDQGGQYF.

Regarding this clone: One junction end does not reproduce the germline sequence, and a read error may be involved. The chain employs TRBV16 and TRBJ1-4, with D unclear. The CDR3 length is 14 residues. The germline V gene encodes CDR1 KGHSY and CDR2 FQNENV. For the CDR3, the DNA is TGTGCCAGCAGCCAATCCCCCGTTTTAGAAAGACTGTTTTTT. This translates into CASSQSPVLERLFF.

The chain is built from TRBV6-1 and TRBJ2-5, with D uncertain. The tail of the sequence fits TRBJ2-7 better, so the J call may be wrong. The CDR3 has 13 residues. Germline CDR1 reads MNHNS; CDR2 reads SASEGT. CDR3 in DNA: TGTGCCAGCAGTGAACTGGTCCTCTACGAGCAGTACTTC. The encoded protein is CASSELVLYEQYF.

V is TRBV6-4 and J is TRBJ1-1; no reliable D call. CDR1 MRHNA and CDR2 SNTAGT come from the germline V gene. This CDR3 is built from 13 residues. Trimming pared 5 bases from V and 0 bases from J, leaving 7 bases between. CDR3 protein: CASSYYLNTEAFF. As DNA, the CDR3 is TGTGCCAGCAGTTACTACTTGAACACTGAAGCTTTCTTT.

This sequence joins TRBV27 and TRBJ2-1; D might be TRBD2 (6 bases). The germline gives CDR1 MNHEY, CDR2 SMNVEV (reference sequence). The ends were cut back, 11 bases at V and 6 bases at J, with 14 bases in the middle. This CDR3 contains 12 residues. CDR3 sequence reads: CACVSGVNEQFF. The CDR3 region has the DNA TGTGCCTGCGTGTCGGGAGTCAATGAGCAGTTCTTC.

This rearrangement joins TRBV5-4 to TRBJ2-2; 7 nucleotides match TRBD2. This CDR3 spans 15 amino acids. Germline V gene sequence: CDR1 SGHNT, CDR2 YYREEE (reference sequence). With V trimmed by 4 bases and J by 3 bases, 6 bases remained unmatched. CDR3 loop: CASSVTSADTGELFF. The DNA for the CDR3 is TGTGCCAGCAGCGTTACTAGCGCCGACACCGGGGAGCTGTTTTTT.

In this sample, this clone turned up a few times. For the CDR3, the DNA is TGTGCCAGCAGCCAGGGACAGGTGAACACTGAAGCTTTCTTT. Its translation: CASSQGQVNTEAFF. The chain recombines TRBV7-6 with TRBJ1-1, with TRBD1 matching over 8 bases. This CDR3 region has 14 residues. Looked up from germline, CDR1 is SGHVS and CDR2 is FNYEAQ. V trimming: 5 bases; J trimming: 0 bases; junction bases outside the gene matches: 2.